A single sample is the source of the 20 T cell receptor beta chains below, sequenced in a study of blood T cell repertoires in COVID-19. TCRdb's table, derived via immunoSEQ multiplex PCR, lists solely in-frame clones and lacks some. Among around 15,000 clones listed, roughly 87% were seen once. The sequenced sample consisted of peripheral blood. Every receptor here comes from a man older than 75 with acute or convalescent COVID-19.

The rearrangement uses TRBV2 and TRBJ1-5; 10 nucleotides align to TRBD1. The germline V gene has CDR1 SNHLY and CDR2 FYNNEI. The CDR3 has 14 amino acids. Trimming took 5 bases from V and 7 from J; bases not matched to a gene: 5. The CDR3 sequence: CASSPGTGVQPQHF. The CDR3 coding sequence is TGTGCCAGCAGTCCCGGGACAGGGGTCCAGCCCCAGCATTTT.

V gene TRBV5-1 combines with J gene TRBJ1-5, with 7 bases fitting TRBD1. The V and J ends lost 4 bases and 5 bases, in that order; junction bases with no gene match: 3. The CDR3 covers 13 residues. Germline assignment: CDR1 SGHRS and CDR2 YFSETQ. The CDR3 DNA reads TGCGCCAGCAGCCGACAGGGAGATCAGCCCCAGCATTTT. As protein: CASSRQGDQPQHF.

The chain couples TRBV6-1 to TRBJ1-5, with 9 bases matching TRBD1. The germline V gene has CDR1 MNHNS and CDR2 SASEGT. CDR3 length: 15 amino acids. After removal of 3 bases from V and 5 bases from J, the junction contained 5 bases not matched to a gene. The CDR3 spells CASSEGQGAYQPQHF. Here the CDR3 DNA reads TGTGCCAGCAGTGAGGGACAGGGCGCCTATCAGCCCCAGCATTTT.

CDR3 DNA: TGTGCCAGCAGTTACTCAGACATGAACACTGAAGCTTTCTTT. It is translated as CASSYSDMNTEAFF. J is TRBJ1-1 and V is TRBV6-5; D ambiguous. This CDR3 comprises 14 residues. Germline-derived CDR1 and CDR2 are MNHEY and SVGAGI. V shed 0 bases and J shed 0 bases, with 5 bases lying between them.

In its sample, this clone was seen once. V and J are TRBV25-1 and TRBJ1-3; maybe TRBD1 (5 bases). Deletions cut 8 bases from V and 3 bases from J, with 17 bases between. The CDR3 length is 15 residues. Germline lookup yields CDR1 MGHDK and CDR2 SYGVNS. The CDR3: CASSQGGAVGNTIYF. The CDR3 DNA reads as TGTGCCAGCTCTCAGGGTGGGGCGGTTGGAAACACCATATATTTT.

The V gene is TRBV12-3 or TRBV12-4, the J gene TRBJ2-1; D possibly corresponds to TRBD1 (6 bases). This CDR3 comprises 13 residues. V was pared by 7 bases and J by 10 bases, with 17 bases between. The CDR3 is CASNIQGSQEQFF. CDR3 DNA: TGTGCCAGCAACATACAGGGAAGTCAGGAGCAGTTCTTC.

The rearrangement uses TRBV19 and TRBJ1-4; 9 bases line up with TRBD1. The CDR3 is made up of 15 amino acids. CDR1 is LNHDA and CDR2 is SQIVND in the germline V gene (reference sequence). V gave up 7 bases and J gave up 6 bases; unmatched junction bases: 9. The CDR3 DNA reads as TGTGCCAGTACTCCTGACAGGGGGTGGCATGAAAAACTGTTTTTT. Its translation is CASTPDRGWHEKLFF.

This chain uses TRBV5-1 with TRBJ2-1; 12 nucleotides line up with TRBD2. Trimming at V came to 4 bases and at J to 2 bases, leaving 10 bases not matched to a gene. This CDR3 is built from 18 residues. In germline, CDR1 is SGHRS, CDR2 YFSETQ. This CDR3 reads CASSPDSSGREPYNEQFF. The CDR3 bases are TGCGCCAGCAGCCCGGATTCTAGCGGGAGGGAGCCCTACAATGAGCAGTTCTTC.

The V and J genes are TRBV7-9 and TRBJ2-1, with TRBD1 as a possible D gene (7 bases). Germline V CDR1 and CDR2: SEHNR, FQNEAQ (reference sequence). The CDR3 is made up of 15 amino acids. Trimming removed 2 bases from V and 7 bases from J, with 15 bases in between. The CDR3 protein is CASSLLGGTDNEQFF. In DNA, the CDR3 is TGTGCCAGCAGCTTACTTGGCGGGACAGATAATGAGCAGTTCTTC.

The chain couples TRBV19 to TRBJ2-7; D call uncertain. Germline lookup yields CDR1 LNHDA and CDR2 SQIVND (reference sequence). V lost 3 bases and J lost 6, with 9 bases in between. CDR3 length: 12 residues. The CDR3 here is CASSILTGEQYF. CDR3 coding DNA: TGTGCCAGTAGTATCCTGACGGGCGAGCAGTACTTC.

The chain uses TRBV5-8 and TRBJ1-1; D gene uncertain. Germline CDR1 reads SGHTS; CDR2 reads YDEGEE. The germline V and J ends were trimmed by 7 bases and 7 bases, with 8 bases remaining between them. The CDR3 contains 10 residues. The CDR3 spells CASGDGEAFF. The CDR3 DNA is TGTGCCAGCGGAGACGGTGAAGCTTTCTTT.

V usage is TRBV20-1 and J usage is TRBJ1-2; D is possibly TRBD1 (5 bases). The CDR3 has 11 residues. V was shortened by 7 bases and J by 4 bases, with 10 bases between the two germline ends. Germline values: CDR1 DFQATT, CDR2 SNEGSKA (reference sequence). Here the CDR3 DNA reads TGCAGTGTTCAGCAGGGCTATGGCTACACCTTC. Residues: CSVQQGYGYTF.

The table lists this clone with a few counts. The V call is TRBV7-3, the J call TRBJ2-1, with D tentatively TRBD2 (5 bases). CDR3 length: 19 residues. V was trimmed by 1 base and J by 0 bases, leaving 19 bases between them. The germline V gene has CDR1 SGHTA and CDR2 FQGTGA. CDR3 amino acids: CASSLILRQRMPSYNEQFF. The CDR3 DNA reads TGTGCCAGCAGCTTAATCCTTCGTCAGCGGATGCCCTCCTACAATGAGCAGTTCTTC.

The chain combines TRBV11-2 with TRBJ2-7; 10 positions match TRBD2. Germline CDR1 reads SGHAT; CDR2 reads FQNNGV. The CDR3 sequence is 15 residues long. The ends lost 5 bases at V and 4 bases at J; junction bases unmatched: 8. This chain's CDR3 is CASSPSSGSRYEQYF. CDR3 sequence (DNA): TGTGCCAGCAGCCCGTCTAGCGGGAGTAGATACGAGCAGTACTTC. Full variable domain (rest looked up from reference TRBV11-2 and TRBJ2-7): EAGVAQSPRYKIIEKRQSVAFWCNPISGHATLYWYQQILGQGPKLLIQFQNNGVVDDSQLPKDRFSAERLKGVDSTLKIQPAKLEDSAVYLCASSPSSGSRYEQYFGPGTRLTVT.

CDR3 in DNA: TGTGCCAGCAGCGTAGTTGCGGGGGGTGCAGGGGCCCGGAACTATGGCTACACCTTC. Translation: CASSVVAGGAGARNYGYTF. The chain recombines TRBV9 with TRBJ1-2; TRBD1 might be the D (6 bases). With 0 bases removed from V and 2 bases from J, the gap between germline ends came to 23 bases. CDR3 length: 19 amino acids. Per the germline V gene, CDR1 is SGDLS and CDR2 is YYNGEE. Full variable domain (remainder filled in from reference TRBV9 and TRBJ1-2): DSGVTQTPKHLITATGQRVTLRCSPRSGDLSVYWYQQSLDQGLQFLIQYYNGEERAKGNILERFSAQQFPDLHSELNLSSLELGDSALYFCASSVVAGGAGARNYGYTFGSGTRLTVV.

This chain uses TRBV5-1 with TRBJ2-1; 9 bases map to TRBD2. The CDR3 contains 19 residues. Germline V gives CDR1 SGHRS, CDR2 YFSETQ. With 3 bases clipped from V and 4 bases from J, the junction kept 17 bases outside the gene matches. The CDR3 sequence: CASSYEPSGREGSYNEQFF. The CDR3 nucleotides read TGCGCCAGCAGCTACGAACCTAGTGGGCGGGAGGGTTCGTACAATGAGCAGTTCTTC. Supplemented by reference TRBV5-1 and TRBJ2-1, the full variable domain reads KAGVTQTPRYLIKTRGQQVTLSCSPISGHRSVSWYQQTPGQGLQFLFEYFSETQRNKGNFPGRFSGRQFSNSRSEMNVSTLELGDSALYLCASSYEPSGREGSYNEQFFGPGTRLTVL.

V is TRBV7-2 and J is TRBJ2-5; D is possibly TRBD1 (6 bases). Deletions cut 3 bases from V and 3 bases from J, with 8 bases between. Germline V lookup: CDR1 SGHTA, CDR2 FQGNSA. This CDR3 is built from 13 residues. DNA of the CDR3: TGTGCCAGCAGCTTTCAGGGGAAAGAGACCCAGTACTTC. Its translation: CASSFQGKETQYF.

The CDR3 region is CASRSGTGASEQYF. The CDR3 DNA reads TGTGCCAGCAGATCCGGGACAGGGGCCTCCGAGCAGTACTTC. The chain has TRBV25-1 and TRBJ2-7, with 10 bases fitting TRBD1. This CDR3 has 14 amino acids. Trimming removed 6 bases from V and 6 bases from J; junction bases left unmatched: 8. Germline V gene data show CDR1 as MGHDK and CDR2 as SYGVNS.

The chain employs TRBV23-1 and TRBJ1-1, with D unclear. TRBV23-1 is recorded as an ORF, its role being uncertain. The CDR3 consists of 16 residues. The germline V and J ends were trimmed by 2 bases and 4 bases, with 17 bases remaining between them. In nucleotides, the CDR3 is TGCGCCAGCAGTCAAGGGAGGGAAGGACCTGGCACTGAAGCTTTCTTT. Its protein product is CASSQGREGPGTEAFF.

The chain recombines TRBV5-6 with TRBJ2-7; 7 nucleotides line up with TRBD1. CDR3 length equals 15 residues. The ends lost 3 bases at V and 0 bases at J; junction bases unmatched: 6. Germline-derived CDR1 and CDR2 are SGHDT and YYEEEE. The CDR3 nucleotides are TGTGCCAGCAGCTCCCCTAGACAGGGCTCCTACGAGCAGTACTTC. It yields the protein CASSSPRQGSYEQYF. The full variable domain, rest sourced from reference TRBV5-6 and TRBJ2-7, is DAGVTQSPTHLIKTRGQQVTLRCSPKSGHDTVSWYQQALGQGPQFIFQYYEEEERQRGNFPDRFSGHQFPNYSSELNVNALLLGDSALYLCASSSPRQGSYEQYFGPGTRLTVT.